This TCR beta chain was sequenced in a study of blood T cell repertoires in COVID-19. About the study: PBMCs, B-cell-depleted T cells, or T cells provided the cDNA or gDNA that made up the material.

The protocol was immunoSEQ multiplex PCR, while the TCRdb copy is restricted to in-frame clones and leaves out a portion. The repertoire holds more than 400,000 clones, with approximately 83% as singletons. This clone was seen only once. The clonotype was recovered from a human donor in a cohort sampled during active COVID-19. Sequencing was done on a sample of peripheral blood.

CDR3: CASSLGSAGEQFF. CDR3 DNA sequence: TGTGCCAGCAGCTTAGGTAGCGCAGGTGAGCAGTTCTTC. The chain carries TRBV7-9 and TRBJ2-1; D perhaps matches TRBD2 (5 bases). This CDR3 spans 13 amino acids. Trimming stripped 1 base from V and 9 bases from J, with 10 bases between. Germline CDR1 SEHNR, CDR2 FQNEAQ (reference sequence). The full variable domain, in which reference TRBV7-9 and TRBJ2-1 provide the parts outside the CDR3, is DTGVSQNPRHKITKRGQNVTFRCDPISEHNRLYWYRQTLGQGPEFLTYFQNEAQLEKSRLLSDRFSAERPKGSFSTLEIQRTEQGDSAMYLCASSLGSAGEQFFGPGTRLTVL.